This TCR beta chain stems from a study of T-cell reconstitution after alpha-beta-depleted transplantation in children. The sample holds a few counts of this clonotype. The germline V gene has CDR1 SGHDT and CDR2 YYEEEE. The CDR3 has 15 amino acids. Unmatched junction bases numbered 8, after V lost 2 bases and J lost 6 bases. TCRbeta library construction was performed incorporating unique molecular identifiers. TCRdb re-derived calls from the PCR reads in MiXCR, one entry per CDR3 protein. The sample includes 900,000 or so distinct CDR3 sequences, approximately 15% of them seen just once. The chain combines TRBV5-6 with TRBJ2-7; 10 bases are shared with TRBD1. Specimen: PBMCs, mostly from graft donor cells, collected 360 days after TCRalphabeta/CD19-depleted stem cell transplant. The receptor's source is a male patient under 18 who had a stem cell transplant for acute lymphoblastic leukemia, so the T cells may come from the graft donor. CDR3 in DNA: TGTGCCAGCAGCTTAACTGGGACAGGGGTGGGCGAGCAGTACTTC. Translated: CASSLTGTGVGEQYF.